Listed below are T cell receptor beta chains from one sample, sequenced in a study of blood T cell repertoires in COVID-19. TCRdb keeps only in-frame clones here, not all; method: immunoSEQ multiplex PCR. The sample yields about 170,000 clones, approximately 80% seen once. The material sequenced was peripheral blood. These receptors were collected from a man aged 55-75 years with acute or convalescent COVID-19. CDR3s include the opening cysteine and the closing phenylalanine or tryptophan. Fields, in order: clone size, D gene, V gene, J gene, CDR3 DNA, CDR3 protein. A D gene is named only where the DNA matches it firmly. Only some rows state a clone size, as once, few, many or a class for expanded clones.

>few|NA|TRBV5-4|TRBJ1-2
TGTGCCAGCAGCTTGCAGTCGGCAGGGATGATACATGGCTACACCTTC
CASSLQSAGMIHGYTF
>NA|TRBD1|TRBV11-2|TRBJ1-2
TGTGCCAGCAGCTTAGGGACAGGGAGTGAGGGCTACACCTTC
CASSLGTGSEGYTF
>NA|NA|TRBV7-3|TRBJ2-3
TGTGCCAGCAGCCATAGTAGCACAGATACGCAGTATTTT
CASSHSSTDTQYF
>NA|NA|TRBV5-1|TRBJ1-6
TGCGCCAGCACCACACGAGATCTGGGCTCACCCCTCCACTTT
CASTTRDLGSPLHF
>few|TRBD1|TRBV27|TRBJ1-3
TGTGCCAGCCGTTTGACAGGGAACTCTGGAAACACCATATATTTT
CASRLTGNSGNTIYF
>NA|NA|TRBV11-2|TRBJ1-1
TGTGCCAGCAGCTTAGACAGAGGGCGAACTAATGAAGCTTTCTTT
CASSLDRGRTNEAFF
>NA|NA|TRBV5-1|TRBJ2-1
TGCGCCAGCAGCTTGGCCGACACTGGCGTTGAGCAGTTCTTC
CASSLADTGVEQFF
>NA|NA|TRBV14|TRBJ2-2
TGTGCCAGCAGCCAAGAGACTAGATCCAACACCGGGGAGCTGTTTTTT
CASSQETRSNTGELFF
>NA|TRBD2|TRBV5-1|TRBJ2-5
TGCGCCAGCAGCTTGATGGGACTAGTTGTAGAGACCCAGTACTTC
CASSLMGLVVETQYF
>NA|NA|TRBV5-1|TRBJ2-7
TGCGCCAGCAGCTCCATACAGGGTCTGTACTTC
CASSSIQGLYF
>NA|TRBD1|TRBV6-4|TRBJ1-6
TGTGCCAGCAGTGAGCACGGGACAGGGGACCTCTATAATTCACCCCTCCACTTT
CASSEHGTGDLYNSPLHF
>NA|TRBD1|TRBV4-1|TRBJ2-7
TGCGCCAGCAGCCAAGCTGGACAGGGCTCCTACGAGCAGTACTTC
CASSQAGQGSYEQYF
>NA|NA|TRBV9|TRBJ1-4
TGTGCCAGCAGCGTCTCAACTAATGAAAAACTGTTTTTT
CASSVSTNEKLFF
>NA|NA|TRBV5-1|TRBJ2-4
TGCGCCAGCAGCTTGGGGCAGGGTAATACCAAAAACATTCAGTACTTC
CASSLGQGNTKNIQYF